Listed below are T cell receptor beta chains from one sample, sequenced in a study of tumor-infiltrating lymphocytes in primary liver carcinoma. TCRdb ran MiXCR on the multiplex PCR reads and lists one entry per CDR3 protein. Of 40,000 to 60,000 distinct CDR3 sequences listed, roughly 70% are singletons. The sequenced sample was liver tumor tissue from sampling region 5. Receptors were obtained from a man aged 35-49 years with primary liver carcinoma and hepatitis B virus infection. CDR3s include the opening cysteine and the closing phenylalanine or tryptophan. D genes are given only for firm matches. Not all rows give a size; the values are once, few, many and, for expanded clones, a class.

d_call: -; clone_size: -; v_call: TRBV4-1; j_call: TRBJ1-3; cdr3_aa: CASSQDYGAWRNTIYF; cdr3_nt: TGCGCCAGCAGCCAAGATTACGGTGCCTGGAGAAACACCATATATTTT
d_call: TRBD2; clone_size: -; v_call: TRBV5-1; j_call: TRBJ2-5; cdr3_aa: CASSFSSGSETQYF; cdr3_nt: TGCGCCAGCAGCTTTTCCAGCGGGAGCGAGACCCAGTACTTC
d_call: -; clone_size: many; v_call: TRBV5-1; j_call: TRBJ2-2; cdr3_aa: CASSLFGGRAGLTGELFF; cdr3_nt: TGCGCCAGCAGCCTCTTCGGGGGGCGAGCGGGACTAACCGGGGAGCTGTTTTTT
d_call: -; clone_size: -; v_call: TRBV4-1; j_call: TRBJ2-7; cdr3_aa: CTSSQEEQAYEQYF; cdr3_nt: TGCACCAGCAGCCAAGAGGAGCAGGCCTACGAGCAGTACTTC
d_call: -; clone_size: -; v_call: TRBV11-2; j_call: TRBJ2-7; cdr3_aa: CASSLTDTGYEQYF; cdr3_nt: TGTGCAAGCAGCTTAACTGACACAGGCTACGAGCAGTACTTC
d_call: TRBD2; clone_size: -; v_call: TRBV6-6; j_call: TRBJ2-1; cdr3_aa: CANRGPGLAWYKQFF; cdr3_nt: TGTGCCAACAGAGGGCCGGGACTAGCGTGGTATAAGCAATTCTTC
d_call: TRBD2; clone_size: -; v_call: TRBV4-1; j_call: TRBJ2-4; cdr3_aa: CASSQDSGGSSPAKNIKYF; cdr3_nt: TGCGCCAGCAGTCAAGATTCGGGAGGGAGTAGCCCTGCCAAAAACATTAAGTACTTC
d_call: TRBD2; clone_size: -; v_call: TRBV11-2; j_call: TRBJ2-7; cdr3_aa: CASSLGLARVEYF; cdr3_nt: TGTGCCAGCAGCTTAGGACTAGCGCGAGTGGAGTACTTC
d_call: TRBD1; clone_size: many; v_call: TRBV28; j_call: TRBJ2-5; cdr3_aa: CASRLSGGVYQETQYF; cdr3_nt: TGTGCCAGCAGATTGTCAGGGGGCGTGTACCAAGAGACCCAGTACTTC
d_call: TRBD1; clone_size: -; v_call: TRBV28; j_call: TRBJ1-2; cdr3_aa: CTSRTDRVPANYGYTF; cdr3_nt: TGTACCAGCAGGACTGACAGGGTCCCAGCTAACTATGGTTACACCTTC
d_call: -; clone_size: -; v_call: TRBV11-2; j_call: TRBJ2-3; cdr3_aa: CASSLIQERDTHYF; cdr3_nt: TGTGCCAGCAGCTTAATCCAGGAGAGGGATACGCACTATTTT
d_call: TRBD1; clone_size: once; v_call: TRBV6-5; j_call: TRBJ2-5; cdr3_aa: CASSLPPGQRQYF; cdr3_nt: TGCGCCAGCAGTCTACCTCCGGGACAGCGTCAGTACTTC
d_call: -; clone_size: medium-sized; v_call: TRBV11-2; j_call: TRBJ2-3; cdr3_aa: CASSLERGTDTQYF; cdr3_nt: TGTGCCAGCAGCTTAGAAAGAGGCACAGATACGCAGTATTTT
d_call: -; clone_size: -; v_call: TRBV28; j_call: TRBJ2-7; cdr3_aa: CASKLIGTYEQYF; cdr3_nt: TGTGCCAGCAAGCTAATAGGGACCTACGAGCAGTACTTC
d_call: -; clone_size: -; v_call: TRBV29-1; j_call: TRBJ1-2; cdr3_aa: CSVEHKSYSYTF; cdr3_nt: TGCAGCGTTGAACACAAGAGCTATAGCTACACCTTC
d_call: -; clone_size: once; v_call: TRBV6-5; j_call: TRBJ2-2; cdr3_aa: CASSYFTKQGDSGELFF; cdr3_nt: TGTGCCAGCAGTTACTTCACGAAGCAGGGGGACTCCGGGGAGCTGTTTTTT
d_call: -; clone_size: many; v_call: TRBV28; j_call: TRBJ2-3; cdr3_aa: CASGRSGAGTLGVGQYF; cdr3_nt: TGTGCCAGCGGCCGATCCGGAGCAGGGACCCTGGGTGTTGGGCAGTATTTT
d_call: -; clone_size: -; v_call: TRBV29-1; j_call: TRBJ1-2; cdr3_aa: CRVADSKICGYTF; cdr3_nt: TGCAGGGTTGCTGACAGCAAAATCTGCGGCTACACCTTC
d_call: TRBD2; clone_size: -; v_call: TRBV12-3/TRBV12-4; j_call: TRBJ2-1; cdr3_aa: CASSLVGGPRGYEQFF; cdr3_nt: TGTGCCAGTAGTTTAGTGGGAGGGCCTAGAGGGTATGAGCAGTTCTTC
d_call: TRBD2; clone_size: -; v_call: TRBV5-5; j_call: TRBJ2-3; cdr3_aa: CASSLAGLAGNTDTQCF; cdr3_nt: TGTGCCAGCAGCTTGGCGGGGCTAGCGGGGAACACAGATACGCAGTGTTTT
d_call: -; clone_size: -; v_call: TRBV5-6; j_call: TRBJ2-1; cdr3_aa: CASRFGAVGHEQVF; cdr3_nt: TGTGCCAGCAGATTCGGGGCGGTGGGCCATGAGCAGGTCTTC
d_call: -; clone_size: -; v_call: TRBV11-1; j_call: TRBJ2-2; cdr3_aa: CASNLGLSGGLFF; cdr3_nt: TGTGCCAGCAACTTAGGACTATCCGGGGGGCTGTTTTTT
d_call: -; clone_size: many; v_call: TRBV7-8; j_call: TRBJ2-1; cdr3_aa: CATILGSSYNEQFF; cdr3_nt: TGTGCCACGATCCTGGGCAGCTCCTACAATGAGCAGTTCTTC
d_call: -; clone_size: many; v_call: TRBV12-3/TRBV12-4; j_call: TRBJ2-7; cdr3_aa: CASHGRAYEQYF; cdr3_nt: TGTGCCAGCCACGGCAGGGCCTACGAGCAGTACTTC
d_call: TRBD2; clone_size: few; v_call: TRBV11-2; j_call: TRBJ2-5; cdr3_aa: CASSPMGGRETQYF; cdr3_nt: TGTGCCAGCAGTCCTATGGGGGGGAGGGAGACCCAGTACTTC
d_call: -; clone_size: -; v_call: TRBV12-3/TRBV12-4; j_call: TRBJ2-7; cdr3_aa: CASSIGTGSYEQYF; cdr3_nt: TGTGCCAGCAGTATAGGGACGGGCTCCTACGAGCAATACTTC
d_call: -; clone_size: -; v_call: TRBV12-3/TRBV12-4; j_call: TRBJ2-1; cdr3_aa: CASGPFFNEQFF; cdr3_nt: TGTGCCAGCGGTCCTTTCTTCAATGAGCAGTTCTTC
d_call: -; clone_size: -; v_call: TRBV10-3; j_call: TRBJ1-2; cdr3_aa: CAISVSGHRSATNYGYTF; cdr3_nt: TGTGCCATCAGTGTGTCCGGACACAGATCAGCTACCAACTATGGCTATACCTTC
d_call: -; clone_size: -; v_call: TRBV7-9; j_call: TRBJ2-2; cdr3_aa: CASSLARTMAGELFF; cdr3_nt: TGTGCCAGTAGCTTAGCGCGGACTATGGCCGGGGAGCTGTTTTTT
d_call: TRBD1; clone_size: many; v_call: TRBV11-3; j_call: TRBJ2-5; cdr3_aa: CASSPGTAHGAQYF; cdr3_nt: TGTGCCAGCAGCCCCGGGACAGCGCATGGTGCCCAGTACTTC
d_call: -; clone_size: -; v_call: TRBV6-1; j_call: TRBJ2-3; cdr3_aa: CASRPNRVRWGSARARADTQYF; cdr3_nt: TGTGCCAGCAGACCGAACAGGGTCCGTTGGGGTTCGGCGAGAGCTCGGGCAGATACGCAGTATTTT
d_call: -; clone_size: many; v_call: TRBV6-5; j_call: TRBJ1-6; cdr3_aa: CASSHEEDSPLHF; cdr3_nt: TGTGCCAGCAGCCACGAGGAGGATTCACCCCTCCACTTT
d_call: -; clone_size: -; v_call: TRBV6-1; j_call: TRBJ2-7; cdr3_aa: CASSEPEQDGEQYF; cdr3_nt: TGTGCCAGCAGTGAACCGGAACAGGACGGCGAGCAGTACTTC
d_call: TRBD2; clone_size: -; v_call: TRBV5-3; j_call: TRBJ2-2; cdr3_aa: CARRYGAGTSGDKTTNSGELFF; cdr3_nt: TGTGCCAGAAGGTATGGCGCCGGGACTAGCGGCGACAAAACTACGAACTCCGGGGAGCTGTTTTTT
d_call: -; clone_size: -; v_call: TRBV10-2; j_call: TRBJ2-5; cdr3_aa: CTSNGPRETQYF; cdr3_nt: TGCACCAGCAATGGACCGCGAGAGACCCAGTACTTC
d_call: -; clone_size: many; v_call: TRBV6-2/TRBV6-3; j_call: TRBJ2-1; cdr3_aa: CASTRGPLYNEQFF; cdr3_nt: TGTGCCAGCACCAGGGGCCCTCTTTACAATGAGCAGTTCTTC
d_call: TRBD2; clone_size: many; v_call: TRBV10-3; j_call: TRBJ2-3; cdr3_aa: CAISPGSSGFSDTQYF; cdr3_nt: TGTGCCATCAGTCCTGGCTCTAGCGGGTTCTCAGATACGCAGTATTTT
d_call: TRBD2; clone_size: -; v_call: TRBV12-3/TRBV12-4; j_call: TRBJ2-1; cdr3_aa: CASSPTSANEQLF; cdr3_nt: TGTGCCAGCAGTCCAACTAGCGCCAATGAGCAGCTCTTC
d_call: TRBD2; clone_size: -; v_call: TRBV4-1; j_call: TRBJ2-3; cdr3_aa: CASSQAGGPVGDTQYF; cdr3_nt: TGCGCCAGCAGCCAGGCGGGAGGGCCGGTGGGAGATACGCAGTATTTT
d_call: -; clone_size: -; v_call: TRBV14; j_call: TRBJ2-7; cdr3_aa: CASRMGGLLEHYF; cdr3_nt: TGTGCCAGCAGGATGGGAGGACTCCTGGAGCACTATTTC
d_call: -; clone_size: -; v_call: TRBV11-2; j_call: TRBJ2-7; cdr3_aa: CARSPPPIGYVYEQYF; cdr3_nt: TGTGCCAGGAGCCCCCCCCCGATAGGGTACGTCTACGAGCAGTACTTC
d_call: -; clone_size: -; v_call: TRBV24-1; j_call: TRBJ2-5; cdr3_aa: CATSDGGGAGQETQYF; cdr3_nt: TGTGCCACCAGTGATGGGGGGGGGGCCGGGCAAGAGACCCAGTACTTC
d_call: TRBD1; clone_size: -; v_call: TRBV18; j_call: TRBJ2-5; cdr3_aa: CAGSPRGGEETQYF; cdr3_nt: TGTGCCGGCTCACCACGAGGGGGCGAAGAGACCCAGTACTTC
d_call: -; clone_size: -; v_call: TRBV10-2; j_call: TRBJ2-1; cdr3_aa: CASSKNSNEQFF; cdr3_nt: TGCGCCAGCAGCAAGAACAGCAATGAGCAATTCTTC
d_call: TRBD1; clone_size: -; v_call: TRBV28; j_call: TRBJ2-7; cdr3_aa: CVSTKGAGGYEQYF; cdr3_nt: TGCGTCAGCACCAAGGGGGCAGGGGGCTACGAGCAGTACTTC
d_call: -; clone_size: -; v_call: TRBV28; j_call: TRBJ2-7; cdr3_aa: CASSFPGWEQYF; cdr3_nt: TGTGCCAGCAGTTTCCCAGGCTGGGAGCAGTACTTC
d_call: -; clone_size: -; v_call: TRBV11-2; j_call: TRBJ2-1; cdr3_aa: CASSSAANANEQFF; cdr3_nt: TGTGCCAGCAGCTCCGCTGCAAACGCTAATGAGCAGTTCTTC
d_call: -; clone_size: -; v_call: TRBV7-8; j_call: TRBJ1-5; cdr3_aa: CTSSLNRDQPQLF; cdr3_nt: TGTACCAGCAGCTTAAATCGGGATCAGCCCCAGCTCTTT
d_call: -; clone_size: -; v_call: TRBV28; j_call: TRBJ2-2; cdr3_aa: CAITVYGGGLGTGELFF; cdr3_nt: TGTGCCATCACCGTATATGGTGGGGGTCTTGGGACCGGGGAGCTGTTTTTT
d_call: -; clone_size: many; v_call: TRBV6-6; j_call: TRBJ2-7; cdr3_aa: CASSWRDSYEQYF; cdr3_nt: TGTGCCAGCAGTTGGCGCGACTCCTACGAGCAGTACTTC
d_call: TRBD2; clone_size: many; v_call: TRBV7-9; j_call: TRBJ2-2; cdr3_aa: CASSLRLAGASGELFF; cdr3_nt: TGTGCCAGCAGCTTGAGGCTAGCGGGAGCAAGCGGGGAGCTGTTTTTT
d_call: -; clone_size: few; v_call: TRBV7-9; j_call: TRBJ2-7; cdr3_aa: CASSPQDEQYF; cdr3_nt: TGTGCCAGCAGCCCTCAAGACGAGCAGTACTTC
d_call: -; clone_size: -; v_call: TRBV25-1; j_call: TRBJ2-1; cdr3_aa: CASNAGTSSYNEQFF; cdr3_nt: TGTGCCAGCAATGCCGGGACCAGCTCCTACAATGAGCAGTTCTTC
d_call: -; clone_size: many; v_call: TRBV5-4; j_call: TRBJ1-4; cdr3_aa: CASSPLPGNEKLFF; cdr3_nt: TGTGCCAGCAGCCCTCTTCCGGGGAATGAAAAACTGTTTTTT
d_call: TRBD1; clone_size: many; v_call: TRBV5-6; j_call: TRBJ1-1; cdr3_aa: CASSFQGVGTEAFF; cdr3_nt: TGTGCCAGCAGCTTCCAGGGGGTAGGAACTGAAGCTTTCTTT